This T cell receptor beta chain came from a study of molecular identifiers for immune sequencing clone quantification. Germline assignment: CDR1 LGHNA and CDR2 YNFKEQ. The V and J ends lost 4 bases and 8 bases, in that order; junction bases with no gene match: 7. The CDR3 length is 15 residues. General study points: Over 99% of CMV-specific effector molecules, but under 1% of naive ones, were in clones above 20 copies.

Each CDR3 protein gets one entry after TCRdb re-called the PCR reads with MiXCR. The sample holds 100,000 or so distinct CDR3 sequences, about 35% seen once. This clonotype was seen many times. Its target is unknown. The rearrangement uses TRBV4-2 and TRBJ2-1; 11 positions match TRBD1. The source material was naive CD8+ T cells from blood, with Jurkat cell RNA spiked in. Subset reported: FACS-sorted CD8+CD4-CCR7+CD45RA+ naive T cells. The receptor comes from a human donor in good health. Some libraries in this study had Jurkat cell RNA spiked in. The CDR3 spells CASSRGTGGLDEQFF. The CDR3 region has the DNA TGTGCCAGCAGCCGCGGGACAGGGGGTCTGGATGAGCAGTTCTTC.